These 11 T cell receptor beta chains were sequenced from one sample in a study of early T cells in non-severe SARS-CoV-2 infection. TCRdb ran MiXCR on the 5' RACE reads and lists one entry per CDR3 protein. The sample consists of 80,000 or so distinct CDR3 sequences, roughly 5.7% of them appearing once. The sample comprised whole blood. The receptor set was obtained from an adult who was a healthcare worker with PCR-confirmed SARS-CoV-2 infection or an uninfected control (not recorded which).

This clonotype has a handful of counts. J is TRBJ2-3 and V is TRBV18; 10 positions agree with TRBD1. Germline V gene lookup returns CDR1 KGHSH and CDR2 LQKENI. The V segment lost 8 bases and the J segment 6 bases; nucleotides outside the gene matches: 8. This CDR3 region has 14 residues. CDR3 in DNA: TGTGCCAGCGCCCGGGACAGGGGCAAGGATACGCAGTATTTT. Translation: CASARDRGKDTQYF. The full variable domain, its missing parts supplied by reference TRBV18 and TRBJ2-3, is NAGVMQNPRHLVRRRGQEARLRCSPMKGHSHVYWYRQLPEEGLKFMVYLQKENIIDESGMPKERFSAEFPKEGPSILRIQQVVRGDSAAYFCASARDRGKDTQYFGPGTRLTVL.

This clonotype was seen more than once but under ten times. CDR3 nucleotide sequence: TGCAGTGCTACAGGGGATGGGGCCAACGTCCTGACTTTC. Translating gives CSATGDGANVLTF. The rearrangement joins TRBV20-1 to TRBJ2-6; perhaps TRBD1 as D (6 bases). V was shortened by 4 bases and J by 3 bases, with 7 bases between the two germline ends. Per the germline V gene, CDR1 is DFQATT and CDR2 is SNEGSKA (reference sequence). The CDR3 extends over 13 amino acids.

This CDR3 reads CASSEARRTSTDTQYF. The CDR3 region has the DNA TGTGCCAGCAGTGAAGCCCGGCGGACTAGCACAGATACGCAGTATTTT. This chain connects TRBV6-1 to TRBJ2-3; tentative D call: TRBD2 (5 bases). Trimming left V 0 bases short and J 0 bases short, with 10 bases between. Germline CDR1 and CDR2: MNHNS and SASEGT. This CDR3 comprises 16 residues.

This clonotype was counted ten times or more. The chain is built from TRBV5-1 and TRBJ2-2; TRBD1 matches 8 bases. Unmatched junction bases numbered 9, after V lost 3 bases and J lost 5 bases. Germline V gene lookup returns CDR1 SGHRS and CDR2 YFSETQ. There are 16 residues in the CDR3. CDR3 protein: CASSSSDRGRTGELFF. The CDR3 DNA reads TGCGCCAGCAGCTCGAGTGACAGGGGACGTACCGGGGAGCTGTTTTTT. Full variable domain (outside the CDR3, taken from reference TRBV5-1 and TRBJ2-2): KAGVTQTPRYLIKTRGQQVTLSCSPISGHRSVSWYQQTPGQGLQFLFEYFSETQRNKGNFPGRFSGRQFSNSRSEMNVSTLELGDSALYLCASSSSDRGRTGELFFGEGSRLTVL.

The chain joins TRBV18 to TRBJ2-7; no clear D gene. The germline gives CDR1 KGHSH, CDR2 LQKENI. This CDR3 has 17 residues. Trimming removed 3 bases at V and 2 bases at J, with 20 bases between. The CDR3 region is CASSPHDPTTLTYEQYF. The CDR3 nucleotides are TGTGCCAGCTCACCGCACGATCCCACCACCTTAACCTACGAGCAGTACTTC.

This clonotype was counted between two and nine times. V and J are TRBV7-9 and TRBJ1-1; D unclear. The V end was cut by 4 bases, the J end by 3 bases, with 15 bases between. The germline V gene encodes CDR1 SEHNR and CDR2 FQNEAQ (reference sequence). This CDR3 has 15 amino acids. DNA of the CDR3: TGTGCCAGCAGCTCACCAGGCTTTGAGGACACTGAAGCTTTCTTT. This sequence encodes CASSSPGFEDTEAFF.

This clonotype was recorded at least ten times. The rearrangement links TRBV18 to TRBJ2-5, with no clear D. Germline V lookup: CDR1 KGHSH, CDR2 LQKENI. Between the trimmed V and J ends, which lost 8 bases and 2 bases, there was a span of 12 bases. The length of the CDR3 is 13 residues. The CDR3 loop reads CASAVVLQETQYF. CDR3 DNA: TGTGCCAGCGCAGTCGTCCTTCAAGAGACCCAGTACTTC.

There are a few counts of this clonotype. The V gene is TRBV14, the J gene TRBJ1-1; no clear D gene. Trimming removed 4 bases from V and 1 base from J, with 13 bases in between. Germline V CDR1 and CDR2: SGHDN, FVKESK. The CDR3 is made up of 15 amino acids. The CDR3 DNA is TGTGCCAGCAGCCTAGGACGGCATCAGAACACTGAAGCTTTCTTT. It yields the protein CASSLGRHQNTEAFF.

This clonotype has at least ten counts. The chain joins TRBV20-1 to TRBJ2-4; D is undetermined. The V and J ends lost 6 bases and 3 bases respectively, with 18 bases between them. The CDR3 length is 15 residues. CDR1 and CDR2 (germline): DFQATT, SNEGSKA (reference sequence). CDR3 coding DNA: TGCAGTGCGCAGGCTTTGGGCTATGACAAAAACATTCAGTACTTC. Encoded protein: CSAQALGYDKNIQYF.

This clonotype has at least ten counts. The chain has TRBV20-1 and TRBJ2-5, with 10 nucleotides matching TRBD2. The CDR3 is 13 amino acids. The V gene's germline CDR1 is DFQATT and CDR2 SNEGSKA (reference sequence). Germline trimming cut 6 bases from V and 3 bases from J; bases unmatched to any gene: 4. This CDR3 reads CSARTSGKETQYF. CDR3 nucleotide sequence: TGCAGTGCGAGGACTAGCGGTAAAGAGACCCAGTACTTC.

This clonotype occurred many times. This chain joins TRBV20-1 and TRBJ2-3; 9 bases line up with TRBD1. The length of the CDR3 is 17 residues. The J segment lost 3 bases and the V segment lost 1 base, leaving 11 bases of the junction unmatched. Germline CDR1 and CDR2: DFQATT and SNEGSKA (reference sequence). In DNA form, the CDR3 reads TGCAGTGCTAGAGCAGGGTTAGGGACAGGGCGGACAGATACGCAGTATTTT. This encodes CSARAGLGTGRTDTQYF.